The 26 T cell receptor beta chains below all came from one sample that was sequenced in a study of blood T cells in healthy people across ages (dated by TCRdb to the mid-2010s). The receptor library was made with 5' RACE. This sample was sequenced with an Illumina HiSeq 2500. A second PCR of about 7 to 12 cycles was run with a J-beta primer mix and a sample-barcoded 5' primer. TCRdb ran its own pipeline on the public reads, namely fastp trimming at Q25 and MiXCR clone calling, and kept in-frame beta chains. CDR3 protein sequences are deduplicated, and each keeps its most common genes and DNA. For this sample the table gives just under 900,000 distinct CDR3 sequences, of which about 28% were detected only once. Together, the top ten hold around 16% of the sample. The sequenced material came from blood. These receptors were collected from a woman aged 80 or over in good health.

This clonotype was seen more than once but under ten times. J is TRBJ2-1 and V is TRBV27; 7 bases agree with TRBD1. This CDR3 region has 15 residues. Germline-derived CDR1 and CDR2 are MNHEY and SMNVEV (reference sequence). J gave up 2 bases and V 5 bases, and 6 bases lay outside the gene matches. The CDR3 bases are TGTGCCAGCAGTAGGCAGGGGGAGCCCTACAATGAGCAGTTCTTC. The encoded protein is CASSRQGEPYNEQFF.

This clonotype was counted ten times or more. The genes are TRBV7-2 and TRBJ1-2; the match to TRBD1 covers 11 bases. The CDR3 has 14 amino acids. After removal of 4 bases from V and 8 bases from J, the junction contained 6 bases not matched to a gene. The germline V gene has CDR1 SGHTA and CDR2 FQGNSA. This chain's CDR3 is CASSSGQGAWGYTF. The CDR3 DNA reads TGTGCCAGCAGCTCTGGACAGGGGGCTTGGGGCTACACCTTC.

Of note for this clonotype: This may be a read error: a much more frequent sequence differs by one nucleotide. This chain connects TRBV12-3 or TRBV12-4 to TRBJ2-5, with TRBD2 matching 11 bases. The CDR3 runs to 15 residues. The J segment lost 11 bases and the V segment lost 7 bases, leaving 15 bases of the junction unmatched. This CDR3 reads CASTLAGGPPGEQYF. Here the CDR3 DNA reads TGTGCCAGCACCTTAGCGGGGGGGCCGCCTGGTGAGCAGTACTTC.

V gene TRBV5-6 combines with J gene TRBJ2-3; D not certain. Germline V gene lookup returns CDR1 SGHDT and CDR2 YYEEEE. The CDR3 loop spans 16 amino acids. Trimming took off 1 base at V and 1 base at J, with 13 bases between the two ends. The CDR3 coding sequence is TGTGCCAGCAGCTTGCCGGCGAAAAGGGGCACAGATACGCAGTATTTT. It is translated as CASSLPAKRGTDTQYF.

In its sample, this clonotype was seen many times. The CDR3 nucleotides are TGTGCCAGCAGCCGCGCAGGGGACATTCAGTACTTC. Amino acids: CASSRAGDIQYF. The chain has TRBV3-1 and TRBJ2-4, with D possibly TRBD1 on 6 matching bases. Germline V CDR1 and CDR2: LGHDT, YNNKEL (reference sequence). The CDR3 is 12 residues long. V gave up 4 bases and J gave up 8 bases, with 9 bases separating them.

This clonotype was seen only a few times. The V gene is TRBV5-6, the J gene TRBJ1-5, with 7 positions matching TRBD1. This CDR3 has 16 residues. Looked up from germline, CDR1 is SGHDT and CDR2 is YYEEEE. The J segment lost 4 bases and the V segment lost 3 bases, leaving 10 bases of the junction unmatched. The CDR3 sequence is CASSSTGRTANQPQHF. Written as DNA, the CDR3 is TGTGCCAGCAGCTCGACAGGGCGAACGGCGAATCAGCCCCAGCATTTT.

The chain has TRBV5-5 and TRBJ2-1; possibly TRBD1 for D (5 bases). The J call may be mistaken, given a closer DNA end match to TRBJ2-7. The CDR3 contains 15 residues. Germline assignment: CDR1 SGHKS and CDR2 YYEKEE (reference sequence). In nucleotides, the CDR3 is TGTGCCAGCAGCCCCGCAGGGATGACCTACAATGAACAGTACTTC. Translation: CASSPAGMTYNEQYF.

The chain has TRBV2 and TRBJ2-1; no reliable D call. The end of the DNA fits TRBJ2-7 better, so the J call may be wrong. The germline CDR1 and CDR2 sequences are SNHLY and FYNNEI. This CDR3 has 14 residues. The CDR3 loop reads CASSVVSGIDEQYF. DNA for the CDR3: TGTGCCAGCAGCGTAGTCAGTGGGATTGACGAGCAGTACTTC.

This clonotype was counted at least ten times. V gene TRBV7-6 combines with J gene TRBJ2-5; D not certain. This CDR3 has 14 amino acids. Germline CDR1 SGHVS, CDR2 FNYEAQ. The ends were cut back, 4 bases at V and 2 bases at J, with 11 bases in the middle. The CDR3 region has the DNA TGTGCCAGCAGCTCGAATGCGTTGCAAGAGACCCAGTACTTC. Protein product: CASSSNALQETQYF. The whole variable domain, remainder taken from reference TRBV7-6 and TRBJ2-5, is GAGVSQSPRYKVTKRGQDVALRCDPISGHVSLYWYRQALGQGPEFLTYFNYEAQQDKSGLPNDRFSAERPEGSISTLTIQRTEQRDSAMYRCASSSNALQETQYFGPGTRLLVL.

For the CDR3, the DNA is TGTGCCAGTGGGGACAGTCTCTATGGCTACACCTTC. Its protein product is CASGDSLYGYTF. The chain carries TRBV19 and TRBJ1-2; the match to TRBD1 covers 7 bases. This CDR3 is built from 12 residues. Germline V gene data show CDR1 as LNHDA and CDR2 as SQIVND (reference sequence). The V gene end was trimmed by 8 bases and the J gene end by 4 bases; junction bases not matched to a gene: 4.

About this clonotype: A much larger clone lies a single base off, so this may be a read error. J is TRBJ2-3 and V is TRBV12-3 or TRBV12-4; D uncertain. This CDR3 region has 10 residues. The germline V and J ends were trimmed by 3 bases and 10 bases, with 5 bases remaining between them. The CDR3 region has the DNA TGTGCCAGCAGTTTCGATGCGCAGTATTTT. It translates to CASSFDAQYF.

The J gene is TRBJ2-1, the V gene TRBV14, with D possibly matching TRBD1 (6 bases). This CDR3 comprises 16 residues. V was clipped by 0 bases and J by 0 bases, with 9 bases between them. Germline CDR1 and CDR2: SGHDN and FVKESK. CDR3 region: CASSQEGASSYNEQFF. In DNA form, the CDR3 reads TGTGCCAGCAGCCAAGAGGGGGCTAGCTCCTACAATGAGCAGTTCTTC.

Ten or more counts support this clonotype. The chain has TRBV4-3 and TRBJ2-6, with D unclear. Germline assignment: CDR1 LGHNA and CDR2 YSLEER. The CDR3 has 16 residues. Trimming took 0 bases from V and 2 from J, leaving 8 bases between them. In DNA, the CDR3 is TGCGCCAGCAGCCAAGATCAACGGGCTGGGGCCAACGTCCTGACTTTC. Translation gives CASSQDQRAGANVLTF.

This clonotype occurred many times. J is TRBJ1-2 and V is TRBV6-5; no clear D. The germline V and J ends were trimmed by 7 bases and 2 bases, with 11 bases remaining between them. The germline V gene encodes CDR1 MNHEY and CDR2 SVGAGI. The CDR3 extends over 13 amino acids. The CDR3 coding sequence is TGTGCCAGCAAAGGCGCGGGAAACTATGGCTACACCTTC. Translating it yields CASKGAGNYGYTF.

This clonotype was seen a few times. V gene TRBV9 combines with J gene TRBJ1-2; no reliable D call. Germline values: CDR1 SGDLS, CDR2 YYNGEE. Trimming pared 2 bases from V and 7 bases from J, leaving 12 bases between. CDR3 length equals 13 residues. In DNA, the CDR3 is TGTGCCAGCAGCGTGGAGGGTTTGGGTGGCTACACCTTC. This gives the protein CASSVEGLGGYTF.

This clonotype was counted ten times or more. The rearrangement uses TRBV29-1 and TRBJ1-4; D remains ambiguous. CDR1 and CDR2 from the germline V gene are SQVTM and ANQGSEA. The CDR3 extends over 12 amino acids. V shed 2 bases and J shed 2 bases, with 3 bases lying between them. CDR3 region: CSVEHTNEKLFF. In DNA form, the CDR3 reads TGCAGCGTTGAACATACTAATGAAAAACTGTTTTTT.

This chain connects TRBV20-1 to TRBJ1-1, with 7 bases aligning to TRBD1. CDR3 length: 14 amino acids. V gave up 5 bases and J gave up 8 bases; unmatched junction bases: 14. Germline V gene data show CDR1 as DFQATT and CDR2 as SNEGSKA (reference sequence). The CDR3 loop is CSAGGDRSEGEAFF. The CDR3 DNA reads as TGCAGTGCTGGAGGGGACAGATCCGAGGGCGAAGCTTTCTTT.

In this sample, this clonotype turned up many times. The chain couples TRBV7-2 to TRBJ1-1; D uncertain. CDR1 and CDR2 from the germline V gene are SGHTA and FQGNSA. Between the trimmed V and J ends, which lost 2 bases and 0 bases, there was a span of 13 bases. The CDR3 covers 16 residues. CDR3 sequence: CASSLTALGMNTEAFF. DNA of the CDR3: TGTGCCAGCAGCTTAACAGCACTGGGCATGAACACTGAAGCTTTCTTT.

The J gene is TRBJ1-2, the V gene TRBV27; the D gene is possibly TRBD1 (6 bases). CDR1 and CDR2 (germline): MNHEY, SMNVEV (reference sequence). CDR3 length: 13 amino acids. Trimming took off 8 bases at V and 4 bases at J, with 14 bases between the two ends. CDR3 nucleotides: TGTGCCAGCGGTCCACTAGGGGGCTATGGCTACACCTTC. Protein product: CASGPLGGYGYTF.

This clonotype was picked up a small number of times. The chain joins TRBV18 to TRBJ1-1; the D gene is possibly TRBD1 (5 bases). The CDR3 spans 14 residues. Germline CDR1 KGHSH, CDR2 LQKENI. V shed 2 bases and J shed 5 bases, with 12 bases lying between them. DNA for the CDR3: TGTGCCAGCTCACCAACTATCGGGGGGACTGAAGCTTTCTTT. Translation: CASSPTIGGTEAFF.

This clonotype was observed at least ten times. V gene TRBV11-2 combines with J gene TRBJ2-5; 9 bases are shared with TRBD2. Trimming took 7 bases from V and 4 from J; bases not matched to a gene: 10. Germline-derived CDR1 and CDR2 are SGHAT and FQNNGV. The CDR3 is made up of 15 amino acids. The CDR3 nucleotides are TGTGCCAGCACGCCCTCCTCGACTAGCGGAGAGACCCAGTACTTC. It yields the protein CASTPSSTSGETQYF.

With regard to this clonotype: Possible read error: a much larger clone is one base away. The chain employs TRBV6-1 and TRBJ2-7; TRBD1 matches at 7 bases. This CDR3 has 14 amino acids. With V trimmed by 6 bases and J by 3 bases, 8 bases remained unmatched. CDR1 is MNHNS, CDR2 SASEGT, per germline. The CDR3 protein is CASRLGTAYYEQYF. The CDR3 bases are TGTGCCAGCAGGCTGGGGACAGCTTACTACGAGCAGTACTTC.

In this sample, this clonotype turned up a few times. A read error may be the cause here, since a much bigger clone is one base away. The chain couples TRBV7-2 to TRBJ2-1, with D tentatively TRBD2 (6 bases). Per the germline V gene, CDR1 is SGHTA and CDR2 is FQGNSA. The length of the CDR3 is 15 residues. Trimming took off 3 bases at V and 3 bases at J, with 12 bases between the two ends. CDR3 bases: TGTGCCAGCAGCTTTGGACTACCAGACTACAATGAGCAGTTCTTC. Protein: CASSFGLPDYNEQFF.

This clonotype was seen repeatedly, ten times or more. The chain joins TRBV7-9 to TRBJ2-4; 7 bases line up with TRBD1. From germline, CDR1 is SEHNR and CDR2 FQNEAQ (reference sequence). V was clipped by 6 bases and J by 5 bases; unmatched bases: 1. The CDR3 spans 12 residues. The CDR3 loop is CASRGTENIQYF. CDR3 bases: TGTGCCAGCAGGGGGACAGAAAACATTCAGTACTTC.

V gene TRBV5-1 combines with J gene TRBJ1-2; D is uncertain. V was clipped by 5 bases and J by 7 bases, with 21 bases between them. Per the germline V gene, CDR1 is SGHRS and CDR2 is YFSETQ. The CDR3 runs to 15 residues. CDR3 loop: CASSRELGRATGYTF. The CDR3, as DNA: TGCGCCAGCAGTCGTGAGTTGGGCAGAGCAACTGGCTACACCTTC.

This clonotype showed up many times. V usage is TRBV2 and J usage is TRBJ1-2, with D perhaps matching TRBD1 (6 bases). Trimming pared 6 bases from V and 0 bases from J, leaving 11 bases between. The CDR3 has 14 residues. Per germline, CDR1 SNHLY and CDR2 FYNNEI. CDR3 residues: CASRGGFANYGYTF. Written as DNA, the CDR3 is TGTGCCAGCAGAGGGGGATTTGCTAACTATGGCTACACCTTC. Drawing the rest from reference TRBV2 and TRBJ1-2, the complete variable domain is EPEVTQTPSHQVTQMGQEVILRCVPISNHLYFYWYRQILGQKVEFLVSFYNNEISEKSEIFDDQFSVERPDGSNFTLKIRSTKLEDSAMYFCASRGGFANYGYTFGSGTRLTVV.